Listed below are T cell receptor beta chains from one sample, sequenced in a study of HIV-infected patients and healthy controls. TCRdb independently ran MiXCR on the 5' RACE reads; one entry per CDR3 protein. The table has about 67,000 distinct CDR3 sequences, roughly a sixth seen once. Specimen: CD4+ T cells from blood. The origin of the receptors is a human donor in good health. Each CDR3 is given with its conserved first and last residue. Fields, in order: D gene, J gene, clone size, V gene, CDR3 DNA, CDR3 protein. D genes are given only for firm matches. Clone size is shown for a subset of rows, as once, few, many or a class of expanded clone.

d_call: -; j_call: TRBJ1-5; clone_size: many; v_call: TRBV12-3/TRBV12-4; cdr3_nt: TGTGCCAGCAGTTTCGAGGGGCAGCCCCAGCATTTT; cdr3_aa: CASSFEGQPQHF
d_call: -; j_call: TRBJ2-5; clone_size: -; v_call: TRBV20-1; cdr3_nt: TGCAGTGCAAACCGGGAGCTTCAAGAGACCCAGTACTTC; cdr3_aa: CSANRELQETQYF
d_call: -; j_call: TRBJ1-2; clone_size: many; v_call: TRBV28; cdr3_nt: TGTGCCAGCAGTTTACCCGGGACACCACCTGTTCCCACCTTC; cdr3_aa: CASSLPGTPPVPTF
d_call: TRBD2; j_call: TRBJ2-1; clone_size: -; v_call: TRBV19; cdr3_nt: TGTGCCAGTAGTATACACGGGACTAGATCCAATGAGCAGTTCTTC; cdr3_aa: CASSIHGTRSNEQFF
d_call: -; j_call: TRBJ1-1; clone_size: -; v_call: TRBV7-3; cdr3_nt: TGTGCCAGCAGCTTGGGGGGTACAGCCGCGGGAGCTTTCTTT; cdr3_aa: CASSLGGTAAGAFF
d_call: -; j_call: TRBJ2-2; clone_size: -; v_call: TRBV14; cdr3_nt: TGTGCCAGCAGCCAAGTTAACCTGGCCGGGGAGCTGTTTTTT; cdr3_aa: CASSQVNLAGELFF
d_call: TRBD1; j_call: TRBJ1-1; clone_size: -; v_call: TRBV24-1; cdr3_nt: TGTGCCACCAGTGATCCGACGACAGGGGGGTCTGAAGCTTTCTTT; cdr3_aa: CATSDPTTGGSEAFF
d_call: TRBD1; j_call: TRBJ1-1; clone_size: -; v_call: TRBV7-3; cdr3_nt: TGTGCCAGCAGCCCCGACTCGACAGGGATCACTGAAGCTTTCTTT; cdr3_aa: CASSPDSTGITEAFF
d_call: -; j_call: TRBJ1-6; clone_size: -; v_call: TRBV20-1; cdr3_nt: TGCAGTGCTAGAGTGACGGACTTACCGTCCCAGGGACCCCTCCACTTT; cdr3_aa: CSARVTDLPSQGPLHF
d_call: -; j_call: TRBJ1-5; clone_size: -; v_call: TRBV12-3/TRBV12-4; cdr3_nt: TGTGCCAGCAGTGGGGGTAGAGGAAAGGTAGATCAGCCCCAGCATTTT; cdr3_aa: CASSGGRGKVDQPQHF
d_call: -; j_call: TRBJ1-1; clone_size: -; v_call: TRBV7-2; cdr3_nt: TGTGCCAGCAGCTTTCCAGGAACTGAAGCTTTCTTT; cdr3_aa: CASSFPGTEAFF
d_call: -; j_call: TRBJ2-7; clone_size: many; v_call: TRBV28; cdr3_nt: TGTGCCAGCAGCCAATACAGGACTCGGACCTACGAGCAGTACTTC; cdr3_aa: CASSQYRTRTYEQYF
d_call: TRBD2; j_call: TRBJ2-2; clone_size: -; v_call: TRBV20-1; cdr3_nt: TGCAGTGCCCCCCGGTTGGACGGGAGGGCTACCGGGGAGCTGTTTTTT; cdr3_aa: CSAPRLDGRATGELFF
d_call: -; j_call: TRBJ2-2; clone_size: -; v_call: TRBV2; cdr3_nt: TGTGCCAGCAGTGGGCCCGGGGAGCTGTTTTTT; cdr3_aa: CASSGPGELFF
d_call: -; j_call: TRBJ2-7; clone_size: -; v_call: TRBV21-1; cdr3_nt: TGTGCCAGATCTGGACAGGAGAACTACGAGCAGTACTTC; cdr3_aa: CARSGQENYEQYF
d_call: -; j_call: TRBJ1-4; clone_size: -; v_call: TRBV4-1; cdr3_nt: TGCGCCAGCAGCGGAGGCCATTCGGGTGAAAAACTGTTTTTT; cdr3_aa: CASSGGHSGEKLFF
d_call: TRBD2; j_call: TRBJ2-1; clone_size: -; v_call: TRBV7-9; cdr3_nt: TGTGCCAGCAGCCCAGGACTAGCGGGGAACCACAATGAGCAGTTCTTC; cdr3_aa: CASSPGLAGNHNEQFF
d_call: -; j_call: TRBJ2-4; clone_size: few; v_call: TRBV7-2; cdr3_nt: TGTGCCAGCAGCCCGACAGGTTCAAAAAACATTCAGTACTTC; cdr3_aa: CASSPTGSKNIQYF
d_call: -; j_call: TRBJ1-1; clone_size: -; v_call: TRBV13; cdr3_nt: TGTGCCAGCCAGGGAGCTACCGAGAACACTGAAGCTTTCTTT; cdr3_aa: CASQGATENTEAFF
d_call: -; j_call: TRBJ2-7; clone_size: -; v_call: TRBV6-2/TRBV6-3; cdr3_nt: TGTGCCAGCAGTTCCAGGATAGGGGGCTACGAGCAGTACTTC; cdr3_aa: CASSSRIGGYEQYF